Listed below are T cell receptor beta chains from one sample, sequenced in a study of T cells in localized non-small cell lung cancer. Generated by immunoSEQ multiplex PCR, the TCRdb table keeps only in-frame clones and is missing some. The sample holds some 20,000 clones, 90% seen once. The sample consisted of peripheral blood, taken before any cancer treatment. These receptors were obtained from a woman aged 40-69 years with stage I lung adenocarcinoma. The CDR3 runs from the conserved cysteine through the conserved F or W. Fields, in order: V gene, D gene, J gene, clone size, CDR3 DNA, CDR3 protein. D genes are given only for firm matches. Expanded clones are given a class, and other clones once, few, many or no size at all.

v_call: TRBV28; d_call: .; j_call: TRBJ1-2; clone_size: .; cdr3_nt: TGTGCCAGCAGTTTAGGGTGGGGTAGGGGCGGCTACACCTTC; cdr3_aa: CASSLGWGRGGYTF
v_call: TRBV7-8; d_call: .; j_call: TRBJ1-5; clone_size: few; cdr3_nt: TGTGCCAGCTCCGGGGGGGGACTTAGCAATCAGCCCCAGCATTTT; cdr3_aa: CASSGGGLSNQPQHF
v_call: TRBV6-5; d_call: .; j_call: TRBJ1-1; clone_size: .; cdr3_nt: TGTGCCAGCAGTGGAACAAGAACCGCGAACACTGAAGCTTTCTTT; cdr3_aa: CASSGTRTANTEAFF
v_call: TRBV4-3; d_call: TRBD2; j_call: TRBJ2-1; clone_size: .; cdr3_nt: TGCGCCAGCAGCCAAGATTGGGGTAGCGGGAGGGGAAATGAGCAGTTCTTC; cdr3_aa: CASSQDWGSGRGNEQFF
v_call: TRBV2; d_call: TRBD2; j_call: TRBJ2-3; clone_size: .; cdr3_nt: TGTGCCAGCTCTAGCGGGAGGGCCGGGGATACGCGGTATTTT; cdr3_aa: CASSSGRAGDTRYF
v_call: TRBV7-8; d_call: .; j_call: TRBJ2-7; clone_size: .; cdr3_nt: TGTGCCAGCAGCTTAGGCTCCGTATGGCACAGGAACTACGAGCAGTACTTC; cdr3_aa: CASSLGSVWHRNYEQYF
v_call: TRBV14; d_call: .; j_call: TRBJ1-4; clone_size: .; cdr3_nt: TGTGCCAGCAGCGAAATCTACCGGACCGCTAATGAAAAACTGTTTTTT; cdr3_aa: CASSEIYRTANEKLFF
v_call: TRBV28; d_call: .; j_call: TRBJ1-4; clone_size: .; cdr3_nt: TGTGCCAGCAGTTTAGGGGCCAGCCTGAATGAAAAACTGTTTTTT; cdr3_aa: CASSLGASLNEKLFF
v_call: TRBV10-1; d_call: TRBD2; j_call: TRBJ2-7; clone_size: .; cdr3_nt: TGCGCCAGCAGTTCGTCTCGAGCGGGGGCCGGGGAGCAGTGCTTC; cdr3_aa: CASSSSRAGAGEQCF
v_call: TRBV27; d_call: .; j_call: TRBJ2-1; clone_size: .; cdr3_nt: TGTGCCAGCAGCGCTCCCCGCGACTCCTACAATGAGCAGTTCTTC; cdr3_aa: CASSAPRDSYNEQFF
v_call: TRBV7-2; d_call: TRBD1; j_call: TRBJ1-2; clone_size: .; cdr3_nt: TGTGCCAGCAGCTTAGCGCCGACAGGGGGCTATGGCTACACCTTC; cdr3_aa: CASSLAPTGGYGYTF
v_call: TRBV19; d_call: TRBD2; j_call: TRBJ2-5; clone_size: .; cdr3_nt: TGTGCCAGTAGTGGTGGCGGGAGGGTAGGGCAAGAGACCCAGTACTTC; cdr3_aa: CASSGGGRVGQETQYF
v_call: TRBV2; d_call: TRBD1; j_call: TRBJ1-4; clone_size: few; cdr3_nt: TGTGCCAGCAGGAGGGGGCGGAATGAAAAACTGTTTTTT; cdr3_aa: CASRRGRNEKLFF
v_call: TRBV28; d_call: .; j_call: TRBJ1-1; clone_size: .; cdr3_nt: TGTGCCAGCAGTTCCGCGGGGAGGGGGACTGAAGCTTTCTTT; cdr3_aa: CASSSAGRGTEAFF
v_call: TRBV6-6; d_call: .; j_call: TRBJ1-4; clone_size: once; cdr3_nt: TGTGCCAGCACCGGGGGCACAGGTAATGAAAAACTGTTTTTT; cdr3_aa: CASTGGTGNEKLFF
v_call: TRBV19; d_call: TRBD1; j_call: TRBJ2-7; clone_size: .; cdr3_nt: TGTGCCAGTAGTGTCTGGACAGGGCAGTACGAGCAGTACTTC; cdr3_aa: CASSVWTGQYEQYF